This TCR beta chain derives from a study of T cell clonality in common variable immunodeficiency. This clone was detected many times. Its matching antigen is unknown. Read coverage stops 3 residues before the CDR3 terminus; the germline J gene supplies the remainder. TCRdb keeps only in-frame clones here, not all; method: immunoSEQ multiplex PCR. This sample comprises about 37,000 clones, none seen once only. The CDR3 length is 17 residues. CDR1 and CDR2 (germline): MDHEN, SYDVKM. V was shortened by 5 bases and J by 0 bases, with 17 bases between the two germline ends. Study-wide findings and caveats: TCRbeta clonality was increased in CVID versus healthy controls.

The V and J genes are TRBV28 and TRBJ2-1, with a possible D match to TRBD2 (6 bases). Sequenced sample: peripheral blood mononuclear cells. The sequence was obtained from a person aged 18 to 75 in good health. Incomplete CDR3 DNA: TGTGCCAGCAGTGAGTGGGCTAGCGTGAGCTCCTACAATGAG. Translating gives CASSEWASVSSYNE. The whole CDR3 is CASSEWASVSSYNEQFF.